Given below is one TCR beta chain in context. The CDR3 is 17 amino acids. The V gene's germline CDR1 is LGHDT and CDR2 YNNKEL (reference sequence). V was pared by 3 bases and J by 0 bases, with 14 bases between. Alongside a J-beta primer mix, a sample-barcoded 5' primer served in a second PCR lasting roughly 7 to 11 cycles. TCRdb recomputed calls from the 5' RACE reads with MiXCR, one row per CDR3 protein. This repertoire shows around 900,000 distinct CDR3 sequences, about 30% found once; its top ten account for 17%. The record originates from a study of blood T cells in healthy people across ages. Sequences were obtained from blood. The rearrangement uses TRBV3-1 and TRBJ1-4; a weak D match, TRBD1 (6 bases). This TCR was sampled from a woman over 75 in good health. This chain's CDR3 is CASSHRGAGPTNEKLFF. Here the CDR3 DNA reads TGTGCCAGCAGCCACCGGGGGGCAGGACCAACTAATGAAAAACTGTTTTTT.